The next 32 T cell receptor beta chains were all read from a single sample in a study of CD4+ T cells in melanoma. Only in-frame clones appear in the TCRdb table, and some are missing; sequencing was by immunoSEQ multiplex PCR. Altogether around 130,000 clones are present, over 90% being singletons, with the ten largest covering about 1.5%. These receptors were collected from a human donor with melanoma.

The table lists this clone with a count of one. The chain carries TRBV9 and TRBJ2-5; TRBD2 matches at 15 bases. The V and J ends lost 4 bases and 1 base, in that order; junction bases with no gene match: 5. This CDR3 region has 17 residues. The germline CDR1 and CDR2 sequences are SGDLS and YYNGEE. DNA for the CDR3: TGTGCCAGCAGCAGAGGGACTAGCGGGGGGCTCCAAGAGACCCAGTACTTC. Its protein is CASSRGTSGGLQETQYF.

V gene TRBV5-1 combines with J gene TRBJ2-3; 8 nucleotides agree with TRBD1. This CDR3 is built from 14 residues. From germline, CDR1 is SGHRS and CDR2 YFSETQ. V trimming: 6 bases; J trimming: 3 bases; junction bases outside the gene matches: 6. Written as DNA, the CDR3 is TGCGCCAGCAATGGACAGGGTCAAACAGATACGCAGTATTTT. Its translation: CASNGQGQTDTQYF.

CDR3 sequence (DNA): TGTGCCAGCAGCTCTGACTCCTACACAGATACGCAGTATTTT. Encoded protein: CASSSDSYTDTQYF. V and J are TRBV7-9 and TRBJ2-3; D remains ambiguous. The V end was cut by 4 bases, the J end by 2 bases, with 10 bases between. The CDR3 is made up of 14 amino acids. The germline CDR1 and CDR2 sequences are SEHNR and FQNEAQ (reference sequence). The full variable domain, its missing parts supplied by reference TRBV7-9 and TRBJ2-3, is DTGVSQNPRHKITKRGQNVTFRCDPISEHNRLYWYRQTLGQGPEFLTYFQNEAQLEKSRLLSDRFSAERPKGSFSTLEIQRTEQGDSAMYLCASSSDSYTDTQYFGPGTRLTVL.

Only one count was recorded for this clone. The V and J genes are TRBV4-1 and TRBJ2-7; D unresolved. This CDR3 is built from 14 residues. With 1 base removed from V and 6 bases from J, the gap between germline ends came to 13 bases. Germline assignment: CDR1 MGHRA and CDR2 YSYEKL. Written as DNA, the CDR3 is TGCGCCAGCAGCCAAGTTACTATTGTTAGCGAGCAGTACTTC. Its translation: CASSQVTIVSEQYF.

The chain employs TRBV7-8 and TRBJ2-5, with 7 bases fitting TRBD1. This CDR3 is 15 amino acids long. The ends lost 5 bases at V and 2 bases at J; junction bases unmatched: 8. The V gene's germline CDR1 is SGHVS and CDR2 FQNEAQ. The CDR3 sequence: CASSPTTGRQETQYF. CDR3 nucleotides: TGTGCCAGCAGCCCCACGACAGGGCGGCAAGAGACCCAGTACTTC.

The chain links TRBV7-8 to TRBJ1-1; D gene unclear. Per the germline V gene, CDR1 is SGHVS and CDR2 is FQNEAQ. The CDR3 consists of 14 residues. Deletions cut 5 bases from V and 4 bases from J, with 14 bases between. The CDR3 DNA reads TGTGCCAGCAGCCTAGGAGGGAAGGGCACTGAAGCTTTCTTT. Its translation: CASSLGGKGTEAFF.

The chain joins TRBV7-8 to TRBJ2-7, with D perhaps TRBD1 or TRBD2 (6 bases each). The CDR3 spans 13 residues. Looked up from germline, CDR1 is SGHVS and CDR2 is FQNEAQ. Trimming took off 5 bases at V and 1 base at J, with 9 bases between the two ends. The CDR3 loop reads CASSTGASYEQYF. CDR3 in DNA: TGTGCCAGCAGCACGGGGGCATCCTACGAGCAGTACTTC.

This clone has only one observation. The CDR3 nucleotides read TGTGCCAGCAGCTTCGAGGGCAATCAGCCCCAGCATTTT. Translation: CASSFEGNQPQHF. V usage is TRBV7-6 and J usage is TRBJ1-5; D is unresolved. The CDR3 runs 13 residues. V lost 3 bases and J lost 2, with 5 bases in between. Germline loops: CDR1 SGHVS, CDR2 FNYEAQ.

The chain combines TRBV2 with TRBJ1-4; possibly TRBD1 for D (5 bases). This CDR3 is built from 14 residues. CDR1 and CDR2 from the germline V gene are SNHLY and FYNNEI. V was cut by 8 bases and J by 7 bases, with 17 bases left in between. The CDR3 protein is CASSRDGDPEKLFF. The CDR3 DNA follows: TGTGCCAGCTCTCGGGACGGAGATCCTGAAAAACTGTTTTTT. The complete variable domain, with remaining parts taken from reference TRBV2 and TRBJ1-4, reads EPEVTQTPSHQVTQMGQEVILRCVPISNHLYFYWYRQILGQKVEFLVSFYNNEISEKSEIFDDQFSVERPDGSNFTLKIRSTKLEDSAMYFCASSRDGDPEKLFFGSGTQLSVL.

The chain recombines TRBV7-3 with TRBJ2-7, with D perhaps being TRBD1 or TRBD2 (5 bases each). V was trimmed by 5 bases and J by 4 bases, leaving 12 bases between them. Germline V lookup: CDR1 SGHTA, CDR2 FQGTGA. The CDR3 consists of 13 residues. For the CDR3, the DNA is TGTGCCAGCAGCCCAGGGAGCCCATACGAGCAGTACTTC. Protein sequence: CASSPGSPYEQYF.

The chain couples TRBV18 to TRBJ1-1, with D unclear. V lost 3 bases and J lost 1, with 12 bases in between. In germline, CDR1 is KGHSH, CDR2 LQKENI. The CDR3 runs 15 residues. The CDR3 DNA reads TGTGCCAGCTCACCGGGCCAGGCTACGAACACTGAAGCTTTCTTT. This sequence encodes CASSPGQATNTEAFF.

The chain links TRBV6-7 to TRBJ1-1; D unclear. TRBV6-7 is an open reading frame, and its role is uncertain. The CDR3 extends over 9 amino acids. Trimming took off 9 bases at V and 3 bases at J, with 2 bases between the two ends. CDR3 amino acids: CARHTEAFF. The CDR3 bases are TGTGCCAGACACACTGAAGCTTTCTTT.

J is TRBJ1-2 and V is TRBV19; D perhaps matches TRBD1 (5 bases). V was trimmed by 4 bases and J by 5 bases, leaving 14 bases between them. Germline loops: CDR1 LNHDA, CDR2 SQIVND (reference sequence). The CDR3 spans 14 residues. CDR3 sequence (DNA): TGTGCCAGTAGTAGGGACGGCGAGATATATGGCTACACCTTC. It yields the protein CASSRDGEIYGYTF. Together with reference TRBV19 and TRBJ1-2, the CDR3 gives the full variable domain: DGGITQSPKYLFRKEGQNVTLSCEQNLNHDAMYWYRQDPGQGLRLIYYSQIVNDFQKGDIAEGYSVSREKKESFPLTVTSAQKNPTAFYLCASSRDGEIYGYTFGSGTRLTVV.

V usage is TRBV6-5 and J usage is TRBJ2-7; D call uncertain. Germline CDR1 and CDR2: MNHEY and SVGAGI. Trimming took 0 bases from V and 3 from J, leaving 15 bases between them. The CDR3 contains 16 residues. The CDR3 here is CASSYSRSPGFYEQYF. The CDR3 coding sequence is TGTGCCAGCAGTTACTCGAGGAGTCCTGGCTTCTACGAGCAGTACTTC.

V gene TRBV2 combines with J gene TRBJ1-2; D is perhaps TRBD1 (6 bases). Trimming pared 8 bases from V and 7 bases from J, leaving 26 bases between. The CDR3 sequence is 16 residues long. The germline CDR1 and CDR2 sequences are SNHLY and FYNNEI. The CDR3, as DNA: TGTGCCAGCTCCGGAAGAAACAGGGCGGCCTACAGTGGCTACACCTTC. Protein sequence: CASSGRNRAAYSGYTF.

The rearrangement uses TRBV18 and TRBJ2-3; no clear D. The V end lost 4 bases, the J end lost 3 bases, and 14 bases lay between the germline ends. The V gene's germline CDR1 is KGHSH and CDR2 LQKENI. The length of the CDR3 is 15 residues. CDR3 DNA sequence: TGTGCCAGCTCACAATTCGTCATCGCAACAGATACGCAGTATTTT. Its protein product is CASSQFVIATDTQYF.

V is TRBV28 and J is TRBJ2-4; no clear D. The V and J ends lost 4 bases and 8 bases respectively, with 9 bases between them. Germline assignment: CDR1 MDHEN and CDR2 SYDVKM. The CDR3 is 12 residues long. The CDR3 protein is CASSSPGDIQYF. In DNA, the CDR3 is TGTGCCAGCAGTTCACCGGGCGACATTCAGTACTTC.

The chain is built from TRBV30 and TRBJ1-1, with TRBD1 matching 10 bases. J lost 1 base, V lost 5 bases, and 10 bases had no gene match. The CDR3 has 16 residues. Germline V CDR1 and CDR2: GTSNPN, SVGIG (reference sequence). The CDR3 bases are TGTGCCTGGGCCCCGGGACAGGGGATTGGGAACACTGAAGCTTTCTTT. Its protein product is CAWAPGQGIGNTEAFF. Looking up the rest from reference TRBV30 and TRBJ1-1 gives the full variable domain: SQTIHQWPATLVQPVGSPLSLECTVEGTSNPNLYWYRQAAGRGLQLLFYSVGIGQISSEVPQNLSASRPQDRQFILSSKKLLLSDSGFYLCAWAPGQGIGNTEAFFGQGTRLTVV.

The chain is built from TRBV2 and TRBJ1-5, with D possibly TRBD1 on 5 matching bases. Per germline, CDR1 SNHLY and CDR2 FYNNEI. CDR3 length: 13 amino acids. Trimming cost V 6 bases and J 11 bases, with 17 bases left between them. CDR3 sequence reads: CASRERLQAAQHF. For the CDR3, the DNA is TGTGCCAGCAGAGAAAGGTTACAGGCAGCCCAGCATTTT.

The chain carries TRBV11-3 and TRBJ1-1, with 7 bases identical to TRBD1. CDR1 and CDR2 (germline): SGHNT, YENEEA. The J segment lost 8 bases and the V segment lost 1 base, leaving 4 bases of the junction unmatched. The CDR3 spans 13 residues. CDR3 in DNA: TGTGCCAGCAGCTTAGGCCGGACAGGCGAAGCTTTCTTT. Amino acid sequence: CASSLGRTGEAFF.

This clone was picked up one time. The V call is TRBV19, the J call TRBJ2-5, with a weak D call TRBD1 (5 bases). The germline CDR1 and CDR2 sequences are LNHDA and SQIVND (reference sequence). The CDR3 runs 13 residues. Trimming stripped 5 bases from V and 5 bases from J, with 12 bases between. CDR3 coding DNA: TGTGCCAGTAGTCCAGGGAAGGGGGAGACCCAGTACTTC. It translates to CASSPGKGETQYF.

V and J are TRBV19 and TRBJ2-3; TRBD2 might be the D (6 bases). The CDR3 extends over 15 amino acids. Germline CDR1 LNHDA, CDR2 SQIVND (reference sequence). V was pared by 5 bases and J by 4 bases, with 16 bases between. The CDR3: CASSAGGKLADTQYF. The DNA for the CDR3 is TGTGCCAGTAGTGCTGGGGGGAAGTTGGCAGATACGCAGTATTTT.

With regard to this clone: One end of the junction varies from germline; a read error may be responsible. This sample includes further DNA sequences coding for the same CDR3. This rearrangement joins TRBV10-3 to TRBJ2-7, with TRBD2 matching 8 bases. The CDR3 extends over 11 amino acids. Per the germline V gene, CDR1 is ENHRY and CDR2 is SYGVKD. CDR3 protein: CAISDAGGQYF. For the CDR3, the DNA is TGTGCCATCAGTGACGCGGGGGGCCAGTATTTC.

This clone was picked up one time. DNA of the CDR3: TGTGCCAGCAGCTTATACGCGAACACTGAAGCTTTCTTT. It translates to CASSLYANTEAFF. The chain uses TRBV7-6 and TRBJ1-1, with D unclear. Germline CDR1 is SGHVS and CDR2 is FNYEAQ. The length of the CDR3 is 13 residues. V dropped 2 bases and J dropped 1 base, with 5 bases sitting between them.

The CDR3 bases are TGTGCCAGCAGCTTGGATCCGGGACCGGCTGGCTACACCTTC. Encoded protein: CASSLDPGPAGYTF. The chain links TRBV7-3 to TRBJ1-2, with D perhaps TRBD1 (5 bases). V was cut by 3 bases and J by 7 bases, with 15 bases left in between. The CDR3 sequence is 14 residues long. In germline, CDR1 is SGHTA, CDR2 FQGTGA.

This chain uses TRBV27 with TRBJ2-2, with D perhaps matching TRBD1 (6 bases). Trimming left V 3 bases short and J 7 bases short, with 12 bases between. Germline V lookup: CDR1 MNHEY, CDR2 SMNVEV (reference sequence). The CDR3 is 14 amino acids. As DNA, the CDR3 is TGTGCCAGCAGTTTGGTGGGGGCTTACGGGGAGCTGTTTTTT. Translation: CASSLVGAYGELFF.

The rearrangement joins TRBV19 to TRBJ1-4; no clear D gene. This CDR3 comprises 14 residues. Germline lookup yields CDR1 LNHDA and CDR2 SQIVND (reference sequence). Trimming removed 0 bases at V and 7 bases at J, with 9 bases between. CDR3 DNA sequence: TGTGCCAGTAGTATAGAAGGGTTTGGTGAAAAACTGTTTTTT. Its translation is CASSIEGFGEKLFF.

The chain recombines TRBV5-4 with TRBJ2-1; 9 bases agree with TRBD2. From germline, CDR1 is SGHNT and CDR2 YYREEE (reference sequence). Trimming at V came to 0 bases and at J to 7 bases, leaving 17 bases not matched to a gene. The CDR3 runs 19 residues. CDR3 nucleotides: TGTGCCAGCAGCTTGGGGGGCCCCCTAGGCGGGGGGGCGGGGAATGAGCAGTTCTTC. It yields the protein CASSLGGPLGGGAGNEQFF.

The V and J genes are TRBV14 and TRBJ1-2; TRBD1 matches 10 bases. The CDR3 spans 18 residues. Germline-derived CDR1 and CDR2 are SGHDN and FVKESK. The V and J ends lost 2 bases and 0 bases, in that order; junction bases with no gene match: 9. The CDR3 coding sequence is TGTGCCAGCAGCCAACCGACAGGGGGCATTATGGCTAACTATGGCTACACCTTC. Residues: CASSQPTGGIMANYGYTF. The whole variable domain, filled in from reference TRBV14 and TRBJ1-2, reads EAGVTQFPSHSVIEKGQTVTLRCDPISGHDNLYWYRRVMGKEIKFLLHFVKESKQDESGMPNNRFLAERTGGTYSTLKVQPAELEDSGVYFCASSQPTGGIMANYGYTFGSGTRLTVV.

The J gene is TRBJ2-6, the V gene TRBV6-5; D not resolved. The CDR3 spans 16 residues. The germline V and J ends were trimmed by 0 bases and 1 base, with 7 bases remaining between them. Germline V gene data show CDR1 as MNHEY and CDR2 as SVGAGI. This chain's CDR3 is CASSYSTLSGANVLTF. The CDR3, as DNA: TGTGCCAGCAGTTACTCGACGCTTTCTGGGGCCAACGTCCTGACTTTC.

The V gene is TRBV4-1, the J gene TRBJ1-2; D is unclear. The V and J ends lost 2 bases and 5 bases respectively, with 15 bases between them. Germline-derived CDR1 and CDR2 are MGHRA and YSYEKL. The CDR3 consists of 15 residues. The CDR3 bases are TGCGCCAGCAGCCAAACCGGGTCAAACTTGTATGGCTACACCTTC. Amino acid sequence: CASSQTGSNLYGYTF.

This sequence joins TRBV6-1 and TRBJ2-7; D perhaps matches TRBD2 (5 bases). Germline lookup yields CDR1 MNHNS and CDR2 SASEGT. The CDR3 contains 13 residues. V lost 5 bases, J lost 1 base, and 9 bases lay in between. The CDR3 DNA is TGTGCCAGCAGTCGGGGTCGATCCTACGAGCAGTACTTC. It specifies CASSRGRSYEQYF.